The rows below give T cell receptor beta chains drawn from one sample of a study of regulatory T cells in long-lasting Graves disease. From the multiplex PCR reads, TCRdb called clonotypes with MiXCR, one entry per CDR3 protein. The sample has roughly 500,000 distinct CDR3 sequences, around a fifth seen once. Sequenced here: peripheral blood mononuclear cells (PBMCs), sampled when the disease was refractory, from a patient treated with antithyroid drugs. The source of these receptors is a female donor with Graves disease. Both conserved end residues are part of each CDR3. A D gene is named only where the DNA matches it firmly. For some rows the clone size is stated as once, few or many, or as a class when expanded; others skip it.

d_gene,j_gene,abundance,v_gene,CDR3nt,CDR3aa
TRBD1,TRBJ1-2,.,TRBV7-2,TGTGCCAGCAGTTCAGTCGGCCAGGGGGGTGGCTACACCTTC,CASSSVGQGGGYTF
.,TRBJ2-5,many,TRBV15,TGTGCCACCAGCAGAGATCGGGCATACTGGGCGGATGAGACCCAGTACTTC,CATSRDRAYWADETQYF
.,TRBJ1-1,few,TRBV9,TGTGCCAGCAGCGTAGGGGGCGGTTATGAAGCTTTCTTT,CASSVGGGYEAFF
.,TRBJ2-3,.,TRBV27,TGTGCCAGCAGTTTGGTCGGTTCTCCAGATACGCAGTATTTT,CASSLVGSPDTQYF
TRBD1,TRBJ1-6,few,TRBV5-6,TGTGCCAGCAGCTGGGACAGGGGGCCTTCACCCCTCCACTTT,CASSWDRGPSPLHF
.,TRBJ2-7,many,TRBV6-1,TGTGCCAGCAGTATAGGGGACGAGCAGTACTTC,CASSIGDEQYF
.,TRBJ2-7,few,TRBV12-3/TRBV12-4,TGTGCCAGCAGTTCACGAACCTACGAGCAGTACTTC,CASSSRTYEQYF
.,TRBJ2-7,many,TRBV12-3/TRBV12-4,TGTGCCAGCAGTTTTGGCAACACCTACGAGCAGTACTTC,CASSFGNTYEQYF
TRBD1,TRBJ2-7,.,TRBV20-1,TGCAGTGCCCCGGGACAGGAGAACTCCTACGAGCAGTACTTC,CSAPGQENSYEQYF
.,TRBJ1-4,.,TRBV18,TGTGCCAGCTCACGCAAGCAGGGAATTAATGAAAAACTGTTTTTT,CASSRKQGINEKLFF
.,TRBJ1-1,.,TRBV6-5,TGTGCCAGCAGTTACGGGTTGGGGACTGAAGCTTTCTTT,CASSYGLGTEAFF
.,TRBJ2-1,.,TRBV27,TGTGCCAGCGGAGGGACCTACAATGAGCAGTTCTTC,CASGGTYNEQFF
.,TRBJ2-7,.,TRBV7-3,TGTGCCAGCAGGCTAGGCCTTCGGTACTCCTACGAGCAGTACTTC,CASRLGLRYSYEQYF
TRBD1,TRBJ1-4,many,TRBV5-5,TGTGCCAGCAGCATATGGGACAGTAATGAAAAACTGTTTTTT,CASSIWDSNEKLFF
.,TRBJ1-5,few,TRBV5-5,TGTGCCAGCAGCTTGGATTGGCAGGGCTTCCAGCCCCAGCATTTT,CASSLDWQGFQPQHF
.,TRBJ1-2,.,TRBV5-6,TGTGCCAGCAGCTTGGGGCGCAATAACTATGGCTACACCTTC,CASSLGRNNYGYTF
.,TRBJ1-5,.,TRBV5-1,TGCGCCAGCAGCCCCGGCGGGACTCCGGAGAATCAGCCCCAGCATTTT,CASSPGGTPENQPQHF
.,TRBJ2-7,few,TRBV12-3/TRBV12-4,TGTGCCAGCAAGGGGGAGTACCACGAGCAGTACTTC,CASKGEYHEQYF
.,TRBJ1-1,many,TRBV2,TGTGCCAGCAGCGCGGATATGAACACTGAAGCTTTCTTT,CASSADMNTEAFF
.,TRBJ2-7,.,TRBV4-2,TGTGCCAGCAGCCAAGATATCCGGCGGGACTACGAGCAGTACTTC,CASSQDIRRDYEQYF
TRBD1,TRBJ2-7,.,TRBV20-1,TGCAGTGCCCATGGGACAGGGGGACCCTACGAGCAGTACTTC,CSAHGTGGPYEQYF
TRBD1,TRBJ1-2,many,TRBV27,TGTGCCAGCAGTTTCGGGGACAGAACTAACTATGGCTACACCTTC,CASSFGDRTNYGYTF
.,TRBJ2-5,many,TRBV29-1,TGCAGCGTCGAGGGGGGCGGGAGAGAGACCCAGTACTTC,CSVEGGGRETQYF
TRBD1,TRBJ1-5,few,TRBV19,TGTGCCAGTAGTTCCATGACCGGACAGGGTGGTAGCAATCAGCCCCAGCATTTT,CASSSMTGQGGSNQPQHF
.,TRBJ1-5,many,TRBV12-3/TRBV12-4,TGTGCCAGCAGTTTAGAGGGAAGCAATCAGCCCCAGCATTTT,CASSLEGSNQPQHF
.,TRBJ2-7,.,TRBV7-9,TGTGCCAGCACCCGGGGGCTTTTTCCCTACGAGCAGTACTTC,CASTRGLFPYEQYF
.,TRBJ1-2,few,TRBV10-1,TGCGCCAGCGGGGACGAGGGCTATGGCTACACCTTC,CASGDEGYGYTF
TRBD1,TRBJ2-3,.,TRBV12-3/TRBV12-4,TGTGCCACTACGGTGGGGACAGGGACTACAGATACACAGTATTTT,CATTVGTGTTDTQYF
TRBD1,TRBJ1-1,.,TRBV9,TGTGCCAGCAGCTCAACCCCGACAGGGGAAGGTGAAGCTTTCTTT,CASSSTPTGEGEAFF
TRBD1,TRBJ1-1,many,TRBV27,TGTGCCAGCCGCAGCTTGGGACAGGGAGGCACTGAAGCTTTCTTT,CASRSLGQGGTEAFF
TRBD1,TRBJ1-1,.,TRBV5-1,TGCGCCAGCAGCGAGGGACAGGGGCCAGCTGAAGCTTTCTTT,CASSEGQGPAEAFF
.,TRBJ1-5,.,TRBV4-1,TGCGCCAGCAGCCAAGATGACGGCTCCAATCAGCCCCAGCATTTT,CASSQDDGSNQPQHF
.,TRBJ2-1,.,TRBV12-3/TRBV12-4,TGTGCCAGCAGCACCGGGCCCTACAATGAGCAGTTCTTC,CASSTGPYNEQFF
.,TRBJ1-1,many,TRBV12-3/TRBV12-4,TGTGCCAGCAGTTTCTTCCATGAAGCTTTCTTT,CASSFFHEAFF
.,TRBJ2-7,few,TRBV10-3,TGTGCCATCAGTGAGTTCGGGACGACGGCCACCTACGAGCAGTACTTC,CAISEFGTTATYEQYF
TRBD2,TRBJ2-2,few,TRBV24-1,TGTGCCACCAGTGAACCAACCGGGACTAGCGGGAGCAGCGGGGAGCTGTTTTTT,CATSEPTGTSGSSGELFF
TRBD1,TRBJ1-1,many,TRBV24-1,TGTGCCACCAGTGATTTGGAGGGGGCAGGAGCTTTCTTT,CATSDLEGAGAFF
.,TRBJ2-6,many,TRBV2,TGTGCCAGCAGTAGGATGGGGACAAACTCTGGGGCCAACGTCCTGACTTTC,CASSRMGTNSGANVLTF
TRBD1,TRBJ2-5,many,TRBV28,TGTGCCAGCAGTCCGATAGGACAGGGAGTGGAGACCCAGTACTTC,CASSPIGQGVETQYF
TRBD2,TRBJ2-7,.,TRBV9,TGTGCCAGCAGCTCGGGACTAGATGGGTACGAGCAGTACTTC,CASSSGLDGYEQYF
TRBD2,TRBJ2-6,many,TRBV11-2,TGTGCCAGCAGCTTTCTGGGAGGGTCTGGGGCCAACGTCCTGACTTTC,CASSFLGGSGANVLTF
TRBD1,TRBJ2-7,.,TRBV9,TGTGCCAGCAGCGTAGTCCTGGAGGATGGGACAGGGAGCTCCTACGAGCAGTACTTC,CASSVVLEDGTGSSYEQYF
.,TRBJ2-7,many,TRBV28,TGTGCCAGCAGCCCACCGGCCCAGGCGGGCATCTACGAGCAGTACTTC,CASSPPAQAGIYEQYF
.,TRBJ2-5,few,TRBV28,TGTGCCAGCAGGGGATCCCCGTGGGGAGAGACCCAGTACTTC,CASRGSPWGETQYF
.,TRBJ2-3,.,TRBV27,TGTGCCAGCAGTTTGGTATTCTCAGATACGCAGTATTTT,CASSLVFSDTQYF
.,TRBJ1-5,many,TRBV19,TGTGCATGTCGGACAATGGATGATCAGCCCCAGCATTTT,CACRTMDDQPQHF
.,TRBJ2-1,.,TRBV6-2/TRBV6-3,TGTGCCAGCAGTCCCGGACTACCCATACCATACAATGAGCAGTTCTTC,CASSPGLPIPYNEQFF
.,TRBJ2-5,many,TRBV19,TGTGCCAGTAGTATGACAGTCCAAGAGACCCAGTACTTC,CASSMTVQETQYF
.,TRBJ2-7,few,TRBV9,TGTGCCAGCAGCCCCAGCGAAAAGATCGCCTACGAGCAGTACTTC,CASSPSEKIAYEQYF
.,TRBJ1-5,.,TRBV20-1,TGCAGTGCGGAGACCACATCTTATCAGCCCCAGCATTTT,CSAETTSYQPQHF
.,TRBJ1-4,many,TRBV3-1,TGTGCCAGCAGGATGGGGACTAATGAAAAACTGTTTTTT,CASRMGTNEKLFF
TRBD1,TRBJ2-7,many,TRBV6-1,TGTGCCAGCATTTTAGACAGGGCCAGCTCCTACGAGCAGTACTTC,CASILDRASSYEQYF
.,TRBJ2-7,few,TRBV7-6,TGTGCCAGCAGCTTAGGAGCTTCACCCTACGAGCAGTACTTC,CASSLGASPYEQYF
TRBD2,TRBJ2-3,many,TRBV12-3/TRBV12-4,TGTGCCAGCAGTTTAGTTGCGGGGGGGCATGATACGCAGTATTTT,CASSLVAGGHDTQYF
TRBD2,TRBJ2-5,many,TRBV7-9,TGTGCCAGCAGCGGACTAGCGGTAGAGACCCAGTACTTC,CASSGLAVETQYF
.,TRBJ2-5,many,TRBV13,TGTGCCAGCAGCTTAGAAGGCAACCAAGAGACCCAGTACTTC,CASSLEGNQETQYF
TRBD2,TRBJ2-7,many,TRBV12-5,TGTGCTAGTGGTGAAGGACTAGCGGGAGACGAGCAGTACTTC,CASGEGLAGDEQYF
.,TRBJ2-5,many,TRBV7-8,TGTGCCAGCAGCTTAACCCCCGGGGCCCAGTACTTC,CASSLTPGAQYF
TRBD1,TRBJ1-5,many,TRBV6-2/TRBV6-3,TGTGCCAGCAGTCGGGACAGGGTTAGCAATCAGCCCCAGCATTTT,CASSRDRVSNQPQHF